This entry lists 20 T cell receptor beta chains sequenced from one sample in a study of monozygotic twins with inflammatory bowel disease. TCRdb re-called the 5' RACE reads; every CDR3 protein appears as one record, without DNA. The sample table includes approximately 330,000 distinct CDR3 sequences. The sample consisted of blood. These receptors originate from a human donor with ulcerative colitis or Crohn's disease, or a healthy co-twin of an affected twin (not recorded which).

The chain couples TRBV4-3 to TRBJ2-2. This CDR3 spans 17 amino acids. Germline lookup yields CDR1 LGHNA and CDR2 YSLEER. CDR3 sequence: CASSQDPRWGSTGELFF.

The rearrangement uses TRBV29-1 and TRBJ2-5. The CDR3 runs 13 residues. Looked up from germline, CDR1 is SQVTM and CDR2 is ANQGSEA. CDR3 protein: CSVEQGFEETQYF.

The rearrangement links TRBV4-1 to TRBJ2-3; without DNA, the TCRdb call of TRBD2 cannot be checked. The length of the CDR3 is 13 residues. Germline V gene lookup returns CDR1 MGHRA and CDR2 YSYEKL. The CDR3 loop reads CATARGGTDTQYF.

The CDR3 is CAISDGSGSQNTGELFF. This rearrangement joins TRBV10-3 to TRBJ2-2; TCRdb proposes TRBD2, but this gene call is untestable without DNA. CDR1 and CDR2 (germline): ENHRY, SYGVKD. The length of the CDR3 is 17 residues.

The CDR3 is CASSYSITTDTQYF. The V call is TRBV6-6, the J call TRBJ2-3. CDR3 length equals 14 residues. Germline V gene sequence: CDR1 MNHNY, CDR2 SVGAGI (reference sequence).

The chain couples TRBV29-1 to TRBJ2-5. CDR3 size: 12 residues. The V gene's germline CDR1 is SQVTM and CDR2 ANQGSEA. CDR3 amino acids: CSVEDNSGTQYF.

This chain joins TRBV18 and TRBJ1-1. This CDR3 comprises 13 residues. Germline assignment: CDR1 KGHSH and CDR2 LQKENI. CDR3 sequence reads: CASSLTLNTEAFF.

The chain couples TRBV7-2 to TRBJ2-3; TCRdb returns TRBD1, unconfirmable since there is no DNA. Germline CDR1 reads SGHTA; CDR2 reads FQGNSA. The CDR3 has 12 amino acids. CDR3 in amino acids: CASSFRTGLQYF.

The chain recombines TRBV7-2 with TRBJ2-2. CDR1 is SGHTA, CDR2 FQGNSA, per germline. This CDR3 region has 16 residues. CDR3 loop: CASSLVGSANTGELFF.

The CDR3 spells CSALRDRGYEQYF. This rearrangement joins TRBV20-1 to TRBJ2-7; TCRdb proposes TRBD1, but this gene call is untestable without DNA. This CDR3 spans 13 amino acids. The germline gives CDR1 DFQATT, CDR2 SNEGSKA (reference sequence).

The chain joins TRBV29-1 to TRBJ2-5; TCRdb reports TRBD1, a call that lacks DNA to check it against. Per the germline V gene, CDR1 is SQVTM and CDR2 is ANQGSEA. The CDR3 has 14 residues. The CDR3 is CSVDSQALAETQYF.

V usage is TRBV27 and J usage is TRBJ1-1; TCRdb calls TRBD1, which cannot be checked without DNA. Germline-derived CDR1 and CDR2 are MNHEY and SMNVEV (reference sequence). This CDR3 is built from 15 residues. The CDR3 sequence is CASQPRGTTYTEAFF.

The V and J genes are TRBV7-2 and TRBJ2-3; TCRdb lists TRBD2, though no DNA is available to test this call. The CDR3 extends over 15 amino acids. The V gene's germline CDR1 is SGHTA and CDR2 FQGNSA. The CDR3 loop is CASSLFDRAGVGQYF.

The chain carries TRBV7-8 and TRBJ2-1. CDR1 and CDR2 from the germline V gene are SGHVS and FQNEAQ. CDR3 length equals 14 residues. The CDR3 protein is CASSLFGISNEQFF.

J is TRBJ1-2 and V is TRBV3-1; TCRdb names TRBD1, which stays unverified in the absence of DNA. This CDR3 has 15 residues. Germline V gene sequence: CDR1 LGHDT, CDR2 YNNKEL (reference sequence). CDR3 protein: CASSQVEGGNYGYTF.

This chain links TRBV18 with TRBJ1-3. The CDR3 is 14 residues long. Per the germline V gene, CDR1 is KGHSH and CDR2 is LQKENI. CDR3 in amino acids: CASSPQDTGNTIYF.

This chain connects TRBV14 to TRBJ2-7; TCRdb returns TRBD1, unconfirmable since there is no DNA. Germline CDR1 is SGHDN and CDR2 is FVKESK. The CDR3 has 14 amino acids. CDR3 in amino acids: CASSQTRPSYEQYF.

This chain links TRBV29-1 with TRBJ1-1; TCRdb's assignment of TRBD1 cannot be checked, as there is no DNA. Germline V lookup: CDR1 SQVTM, CDR2 ANQGSEA. CDR3 length: 15 residues. The CDR3 sequence is CSVDTLRGPNTEAFF.

The chain employs TRBV20-1 and TRBJ2-7. This CDR3 is built from 13 residues. Germline values: CDR1 DFQATT, CDR2 SNEGSKA (reference sequence). This chain's CDR3 is CSARGQNSYEQYF.

The chain uses TRBV24-1 and TRBJ2-7; TCRdb designates TRBD1, a call that cannot be tested without DNA. The CDR3 consists of 15 residues. The germline V gene has CDR1 KGHDR and CDR2 SFDVKD. CDR3 amino acids: CATSSRTGDSYEQYF.